The 20 T cell receptor beta chains below all came from one sample that was sequenced in a study of T cells in Graves' hyperthyroidism and ophthalmopathy. RNA transcripts were the template for amplifying TCR beta CDR3 regions. HTBI primers were used for first-round RT-PCR of the TCR CDR3. TCRdb itself ran the multiplex PCR reads through MiXCR, one entry per CDR3 protein. This table has nearly 600,000 distinct CDR3 sequences, 14% appearing once. Input material: blood. These receptors all stem from a woman aged 18-30 years with Graves' ophthalmopathy.

This clonotype was seen ten or more times. This chain uses TRBV12-3 or TRBV12-4 with TRBJ2-7, with 8 bases matching TRBD2. This CDR3 is built from 14 residues. V lost 6 bases to trimming and J lost 2 bases; unmatched junction nucleotides: 6. CDR3 nucleotide sequence: TGTGCCAGCAGCTCCGGGACTAGACCCTACGAGCAGTACTTC. Translated, it gives CASSSGTRPYEQYF.

This sequence joins TRBV30 and TRBJ1-5; D unclear. This CDR3 has 14 residues. The V end lost 1 base, the J end lost 3 bases, and 10 bases lay between the germline ends. The germline V gene has CDR1 GTSNPN and CDR2 SVGIG (reference sequence). This CDR3 is CAWSADRLNQPQHF. The CDR3 DNA sequence: TGTGCCTGGAGTGCGGACCGCCTCAATCAGCCCCAGCATTTT.

This sequence joins TRBV5-4 and TRBJ2-7, with TRBD2 matching 9 bases. The V and J ends lost 0 bases and 2 bases, in that order; junction bases with no gene match: 3. The CDR3 is 15 residues long. The germline V gene has CDR1 SGHNT and CDR2 YYREEE (reference sequence). Here the CDR3 reads CASSLGSGGTYEQYF. The CDR3 nucleotides read TGTGCCAGCAGCTTGGGTAGCGGGGGAACCTACGAGCAGTACTTC. The variable domain in full, completed from reference TRBV5-4 and TRBJ2-7, reads ETGVTQSPTHLIKTRGQQVTLRCSSQSGHNTVSWYQQALGQGPQFIFQYYREEENGRGNFPPRFSGLQFPNYSSELNVNALELDDSALYLCASSLGSGGTYEQYFGPGTRLTVT.

Only a few counts were recorded for this clonotype. This sequence joins TRBV20-1 and TRBJ1-5; tentative D call: TRBD1 (5 bases). This CDR3 comprises 16 residues. Trimming took off 0 bases at V and 2 bases at J, with 14 bases between the two ends. Germline assignment: CDR1 DFQATT and CDR2 SNEGSKA (reference sequence). CDR3 DNA sequence: TGCAGTGCTAGAGATCCTCAGGGTATGGGCAATCAGCCCCAGCATTTT. Encoded protein: CSARDPQGMGNQPQHF.

The rearrangement joins TRBV11-2 to TRBJ1-1; 11 nucleotides line up with TRBD1. The V and J ends lost 4 bases and 5 bases, in that order; junction bases with no gene match: 6. Germline V gene sequence: CDR1 SGHAT, CDR2 FQNNGV. The CDR3 extends over 15 amino acids. The CDR3 loop is CASSSGQGAATEAFF. The CDR3 region has the DNA TGTGCCAGCAGCTCAGGACAGGGGGCGGCTACTGAAGCTTTCTTT.

The chain couples TRBV6-1 to TRBJ1-5, with a tentative D call TRBD1 (6 bases). The CDR3 extends over 12 amino acids. V was shortened by 8 bases and J by 7 bases, with 12 bases between the two germline ends. Germline V CDR1 and CDR2: MNHNS, SASEGT. The CDR3 DNA follows: TGTGCCAGCGGCGGGGGGGGCCAGCCCCAGCATTTT. It yields the protein CASGGGGQPQHF.

On this clonotype itself: At one end, the junction sequence differs from germline, possibly due to a read error. J is TRBJ1-4 and V is TRBV6-2 or TRBV6-3; TRBD1 agrees at 7 bases. This CDR3 has 16 amino acids. The germline CDR1 and CDR2 sequences are MNHEY and SVGEGT. Written as DNA, the CDR3 is TGTGCCAGCAGTGGACCATTCCGGGACAGTAATGAAGAACTGTTTTTT. Its translation is CASSGPFRDSNEELFF.

This clonotype has ten or more counts. This chain links TRBV13 with TRBJ2-7, with TRBD1 matching 9 bases. Germline assignment: CDR1 PRHDT and CDR2 FYEKMQ (reference sequence). The V and J ends lost 6 bases and 3 bases, in that order; junction bases with no gene match: 12. The CDR3 covers 16 residues. The CDR3 is CASSSAGTGRVYEQYF. The CDR3 region has the DNA TGTGCCAGCAGTTCCGCCGGGACAGGGAGGGTCTACGAGCAGTACTTC.

This rearrangement joins TRBV11-1 to TRBJ2-7; a weak D match, TRBD2 (5 bases). V was pared by 1 base and J by 3 bases, with 28 bases between. This CDR3 has 20 residues. CDR1 SGHAT and CDR2 FQDESV come from the germline V gene (reference sequence). The CDR3 DNA is TGTGCCAGCAGCTTAGGAGTCCCCCCCGCGTCAGCGGCCAGATTCTACGAGCAGTACTTC. Translated: CASSLGVPPASAARFYEQYF.

The sample holds many counts of this clonotype. The CDR3 region is CASSVSGANTGELFF. In DNA, the CDR3 is TGTGCCAGCAGCGTTAGCGGGGCGAACACCGGGGAGCTGTTTTTT. The J gene is TRBJ2-2, the V gene TRBV9, with 8 bases aligning to TRBD2. The V segment lost 2 bases and the J segment 0 bases; nucleotides outside the gene matches: 0. From germline, CDR1 is SGDLS and CDR2 YYNGEE. The CDR3 is made up of 15 amino acids.

In this sample, this clonotype turned up many times. The chain is built from TRBV6-2 or TRBV6-3 and TRBJ2-7; 7 nucleotides agree with TRBD1. In germline, CDR1 is MNHEY, CDR2 SVGEGT. The CDR3 sequence is 15 residues long. The J segment lost 2 bases and the V segment lost 4 bases, leaving 8 bases of the junction unmatched. The chain's CDR3 is CASSSLDRTTYEQYF. CDR3 bases: TGTGCCAGCAGTTCCTTGGACAGGACCACCTACGAGCAGTACTTC.

In this sample, this clonotype turned up once. V and J are TRBV3-1 and TRBJ2-7, with 10 bases identical to TRBD2. Unmatched junction bases numbered 17, after V lost 5 bases and J lost 4 bases. Looked up from germline, CDR1 is LGHDT and CDR2 is YNNKEL (reference sequence). The CDR3 totals 18 residues. The chain's CDR3 is CASSYTMPVAGGVYEQYF. The CDR3 nucleotides read TGTGCCAGCAGCTATACAATGCCCGTAGCGGGAGGTGTATACGAGCAGTACTTC.

Regarding this clonotype: Mismatch with germline at one junction end may stem from a read error. The CDR3 DNA is TGTGCCAGCAGCCAAGGGGGATCCAATGAAAAACTGTTTTTT. Its translation is CASSQGGSNEKLFF. This chain uses TRBV4-1 with TRBJ1-4; weak D call: TRBD1 (6 bases). Germline lookup yields CDR1 MGHRA and CDR2 YSYEKL. The CDR3 consists of 14 residues.

This clonotype was detected many times. The chain combines TRBV6-1 with TRBJ1-5, with 12 bases lining up with TRBD1. V lost 3 bases, J lost 5 bases, and 2 bases stayed unmatched. The CDR3 covers 15 residues. Germline V lookup: CDR1 MNHNS, CDR2 SASEGT. CDR3 loop: CASSDWDRGHQPQHF. Here the CDR3 DNA reads TGTGCCAGCAGTGATTGGGACAGGGGGCATCAGCCCCAGCATTTT.

The rearrangement uses TRBV12-3 or TRBV12-4 and TRBJ1-2; D not certain. V was trimmed by 4 bases and J by 5 bases, leaving 17 bases between them. The CDR3 contains 15 residues. In DNA, the CDR3 is TGTGCCAGCAGTTCCCTCCACCCGGGAGGGTATGGCTACACCTTC. Its translation is CASSSLHPGGYGYTF.

This clonotype showed up just a few times. The rearrangement links TRBV30 to TRBJ1-5; D perhaps matches TRBD1 (6 bases). V dropped 0 bases and J dropped 0 bases, with 15 bases sitting between them. Germline CDR1 and CDR2: GTSNPN and SVGIG (reference sequence). This CDR3 contains 17 residues. Here the CDR3 reads CAWSVNREYYSNQPQHF. For the CDR3, the DNA is TGTGCCTGGAGTGTAAACAGGGAATATTATAGCAATCAGCCCCAGCATTTT.

In this sample, this clonotype turned up many times. The rearrangement uses TRBV6-1 and TRBJ2-3; 10 positions match TRBD2. J gave up 5 bases and V 4 bases, and 6 bases lay outside the gene matches. Germline assignment: CDR1 MNHNS and CDR2 SASEGT. The CDR3 is made up of 15 amino acids. DNA of the CDR3: TGTGCCAGCAGTGGTCTAGCGGGAGTGGGAGATACGCAGTATTTT. Its protein product is CASSGLAGVGDTQYF.

This chain links TRBV20-1 with TRBJ2-7, with unresolved D. The V end lost 6 bases, the J end lost 0 bases, and 12 bases lay between the germline ends. The CDR3 has 13 amino acids. The germline gives CDR1 DFQATT, CDR2 SNEGSKA (reference sequence). CDR3 sequence reads: CSAPPFSSYEQYF. As DNA, the CDR3 is TGCAGTGCCCCTCCCTTTAGCTCCTACGAGCAGTACTTC.

This clonotype was recorded at least ten times. The chain combines TRBV7-3 with TRBJ2-3; 11 bases match TRBD2. This CDR3 has 17 residues. Looked up from germline, CDR1 is SGHTA and CDR2 is FQGTGA. The V gene end was trimmed by 4 bases and the J gene end by 2 bases; junction bases not matched to a gene: 8. As DNA, the CDR3 is TGTGCCAGCAGCTCTCACTCGGGACTAGCGGTCACAGATACGCAGTATTTT. This translates into CASSSHSGLAVTDTQYF.

In this sample, this clonotype turned up many times. J is TRBJ2-2 and V is TRBV4-2; possibly TRBD1 for D (6 bases). The V end was cut by 1 base, the J end by 2 bases, with 14 bases between. Germline values: CDR1 LGHNA, CDR2 YNFKEQ. CDR3 length equals 17 residues. The CDR3 sequence is CASSQGATQGNTGELFF. Here the CDR3 DNA reads TGTGCCAGCAGCCAAGGGGCCACACAGGGTAACACCGGGGAGCTGTTTTTT.